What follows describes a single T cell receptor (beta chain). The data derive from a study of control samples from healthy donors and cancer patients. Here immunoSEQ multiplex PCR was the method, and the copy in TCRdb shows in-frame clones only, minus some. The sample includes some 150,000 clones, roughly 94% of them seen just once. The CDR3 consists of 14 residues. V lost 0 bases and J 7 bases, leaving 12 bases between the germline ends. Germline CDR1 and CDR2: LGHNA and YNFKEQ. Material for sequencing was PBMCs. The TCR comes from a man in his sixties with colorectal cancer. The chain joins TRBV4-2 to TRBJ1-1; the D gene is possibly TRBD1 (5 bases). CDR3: CASSQEAGQLEAFF. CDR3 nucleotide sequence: TGTGCCAGCAGCCAAGAGGCGGGGCAGCTTGAAGCTTTCTTT.